One and the same sample provided the 8 T cell receptor beta chains below, sequenced in a study of radiotherapy plus CTLA-4 blockade in lung cancer. Produced via immunoSEQ multiplex PCR; TCRdb's table is partial and in-frame only. Of tens of thousands of clones detected, over 80% appear once; the ten largest clones hold 0.82%. The specimen was peripheral blood, collected from a patient treated with radiotherapy plus ipilimumab. The source is a human donor with non-small cell lung cancer who had stable disease on radiotherapy plus ipilimumab.

The V call is TRBV27, the J call TRBJ2-1; 8 bases align to TRBD2. Germline-derived CDR1 and CDR2 are MNHEY and SMNVEV (reference sequence). The CDR3 has 14 amino acids. With V trimmed by 11 bases and J by 9 bases, 15 bases remained unmatched. CDR3 nucleotide sequence: TGTGCCTGCAACGGGTTAGTAGCGGGATCTGAGCAGTTCTTC. This gives the protein CACNGLVAGSEQFF.

The rearrangement joins TRBV11-2 to TRBJ1-1; TRBD1 aligns across 7 bases. Germline assignment: CDR1 SGHAT and CDR2 FQNNGV. The CDR3 is 15 amino acids. Trimming removed 5 bases from V and 3 bases from J; junction bases left unmatched: 9. CDR3 residues: CASSPGRGGYTEAFF. For the CDR3, the DNA is TGTGCCAGCAGCCCTGGCAGGGGGGGATACACTGAAGCTTTCTTT.

The chain recombines TRBV30 with TRBJ2-1; D unresolved. The V gene's germline CDR1 is GTSNPN and CDR2 SVGIG (reference sequence). The CDR3 is 12 amino acids. Trimming removed 4 bases at V and 8 bases at J, with 12 bases between. The CDR3 sequence is CAWKGMVHEQFF. The DNA for the CDR3 is TGTGCCTGGAAGGGCATGGTCCATGAGCAGTTCTTC. Full variable domain (missing parts from reference TRBV30 and TRBJ2-1): SQTIHQWPATLVQPVGSPLSLECTVEGTSNPNLYWYRQAAGRGLQLLFYSVGIGQISSEVPQNLSASRPQDRQFILSSKKLLLSDSGFYLCAWKGMVHEQFFGPGTRLTVL.

The chain employs TRBV30 and TRBJ2-1; D is possibly TRBD1 (5 bases). Germline CDR1 GTSNPN, CDR2 SVGIG (reference sequence). The CDR3 extends over 14 amino acids. V shed 4 bases and J shed 2 bases, with 12 bases lying between them. CDR3 residues: CAWKAWGPYNEQFF. DNA for the CDR3: TGTGCCTGGAAGGCCTGGGGCCCCTACAATGAGCAGTTCTTC.

This chain uses TRBV7-6 with TRBJ2-1, with D possibly called TRBD1 or TRBD2 (5 bases each). V was trimmed by 3 bases and J by 10 bases, leaving 13 bases between them. CDR1 SGHVS and CDR2 FNYEAQ come from the germline V gene. The CDR3 contains 13 residues. The CDR3: CASSLSSRQEQFF. CDR3 DNA: TGTGCCAGCAGCTTGTCTAGCCGACAGGAGCAGTTCTTC.

CDR3 nucleotide sequence: TGTGCCTGGAGTTTGGGATCAGACTATGGCTACACCTTC. Its protein is CAWSLGSDYGYTF. The chain couples TRBV30 to TRBJ1-2; D uncertain. This CDR3 has 13 amino acids. Germline loops: CDR1 GTSNPN, CDR2 SVGIG (reference sequence). Trimming removed 2 bases at V and 3 bases at J, with 10 bases between.

The chain uses TRBV7-8 and TRBJ1-5; 8 bases align to TRBD1. J was trimmed by 7 bases and V by 1 base; bases with no gene match: 9. The CDR3 runs 16 residues. Germline values: CDR1 SGHVS, CDR2 FQNEAQ. Here the CDR3 reads CASSLVSGGAGQPQHF. CDR3 nucleotide sequence: TGTGCCAGCAGCTTAGTGTCAGGGGGCGCGGGACAGCCCCAGCATTTT.

The V gene is TRBV30, the J gene TRBJ1-3; D uncertain. This CDR3 comprises 14 residues. Trimming took 0 bases from V and 3 from J, leaving 9 bases between them. In germline, CDR1 is GTSNPN, CDR2 SVGIG (reference sequence). DNA of the CDR3: TGTGCCTGGAGTGTACAGCAGCGTGGAAACACCATATATTTT. Translating gives CAWSVQQRGNTIYF. The complete variable domain, with remaining parts taken from reference TRBV30 and TRBJ1-3, reads SQTIHQWPATLVQPVGSPLSLECTVEGTSNPNLYWYRQAAGRGLQLLFYSVGIGQISSEVPQNLSASRPQDRQFILSSKKLLLSDSGFYLCAWSVQQRGNTIYFGEGSWLTVV.